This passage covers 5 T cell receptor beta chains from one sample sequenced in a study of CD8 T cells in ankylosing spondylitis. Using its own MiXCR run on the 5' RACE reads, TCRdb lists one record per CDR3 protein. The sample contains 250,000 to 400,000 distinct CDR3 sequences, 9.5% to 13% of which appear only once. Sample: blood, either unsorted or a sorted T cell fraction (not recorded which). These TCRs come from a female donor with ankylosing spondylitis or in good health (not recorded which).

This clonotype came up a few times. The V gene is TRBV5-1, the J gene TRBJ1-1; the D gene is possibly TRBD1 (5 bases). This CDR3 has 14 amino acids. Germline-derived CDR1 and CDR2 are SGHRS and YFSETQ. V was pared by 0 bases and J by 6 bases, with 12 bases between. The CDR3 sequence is CASSLEGVSAEAFF. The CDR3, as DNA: TGCGCCAGCAGCTTGGAAGGGGTCTCGGCTGAAGCTTTCTTT.

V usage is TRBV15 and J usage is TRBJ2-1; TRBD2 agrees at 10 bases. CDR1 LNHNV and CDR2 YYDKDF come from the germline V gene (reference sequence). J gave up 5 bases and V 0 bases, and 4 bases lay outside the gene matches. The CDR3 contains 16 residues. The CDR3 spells CATSRDYSGGDNEQFF. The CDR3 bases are TGTGCCACCAGCAGAGATTACAGCGGGGGGGACAATGAGCAGTTCTTC.

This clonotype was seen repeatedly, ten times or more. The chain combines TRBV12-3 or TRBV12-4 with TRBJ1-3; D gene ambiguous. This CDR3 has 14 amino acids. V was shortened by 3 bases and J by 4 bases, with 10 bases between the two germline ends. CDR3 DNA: TGTGCCAGCAGTTTGTCTGTGACGGGAAACACCATATATTTT. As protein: CASSLSVTGNTIYF.

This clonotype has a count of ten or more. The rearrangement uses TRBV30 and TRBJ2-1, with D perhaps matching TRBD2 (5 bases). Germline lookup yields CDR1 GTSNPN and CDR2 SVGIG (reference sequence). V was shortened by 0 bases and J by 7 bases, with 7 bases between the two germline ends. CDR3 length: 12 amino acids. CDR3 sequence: CAWSVPGNEQFF. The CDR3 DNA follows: TGTGCCTGGAGTGTACCGGGGAATGAGCAGTTCTTC.

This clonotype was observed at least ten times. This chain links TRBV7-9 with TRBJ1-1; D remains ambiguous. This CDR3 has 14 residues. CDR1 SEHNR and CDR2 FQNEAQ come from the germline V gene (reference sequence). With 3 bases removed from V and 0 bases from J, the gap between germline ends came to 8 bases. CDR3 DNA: TGTGCCAGCAGCTTCAAGGCGGTGAACACTGAAGCTTTCTTT. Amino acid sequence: CASSFKAVNTEAFF.